This T cell receptor (beta chain) comes out of a study of CXCR3-negative and CXCR3-positive naive CD8 T cells. The method, 5' RACE with UMI labels, was used to prepare the TRB cDNA libraries. TCRdb reprocessed the 5' RACE reads and keeps a single row for each CDR3 protein, giving no DNA. This table lists approximately 74,000 distinct CDR3 sequences. Germline V gives CDR1 SGHKS, CDR2 YYEKEE (reference sequence). This CDR3 comprises 14 residues. The origin of this receptor is a human donor in good health. Some clones in this sample may be carry-over from other donors' samples. Material: naive CXCR3- CD8+ T cells from blood. Subset: CD45RO-CCR7+CD27+CD95- naive CD8+ T cells lacking CXCR3 (TNR3-). The rearrangement joins TRBV5-5 to TRBJ2-7; no DNA is available, so the TRBD1 call from TCRdb remains unchecked. The CDR3 protein is CASSAKTGGIEQYF. The full variable domain, with the rest looked up from reference TRBV5-5 and TRBJ2-7, is DAGVTQSPTHLIKTRGQQVTLRCSPISGHKSVSWYQQVLGQGPQFIFQYYEKEERGRGNFPDRFSARQFPNYSSELNVNALLLGDSALYLCASSAKTGGIEQYFGPGTRLTVT.